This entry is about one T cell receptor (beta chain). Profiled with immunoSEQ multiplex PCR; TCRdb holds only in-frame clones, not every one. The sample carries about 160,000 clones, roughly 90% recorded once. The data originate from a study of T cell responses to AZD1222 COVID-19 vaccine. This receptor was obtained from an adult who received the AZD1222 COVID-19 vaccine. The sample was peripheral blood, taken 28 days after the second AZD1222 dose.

The CDR3 sequence is CATRTGNNQPQHF. For the CDR3, the DNA is TGTGCCACCCGGACAGGGAACAATCAGCCCCAGCATTTT. The rearrangement joins TRBV2 to TRBJ1-5, with 8 bases lining up with TRBD1. Germline loops: CDR1 SNHLY, CDR2 FYNNEI. This CDR3 is 13 amino acids long. J lost 3 bases, V lost 10 bases, and 5 bases had no gene match.